Listed below are T cell receptor beta chains from one sample, sequenced in a study of CD8 T cells in ankylosing spondylitis. From the 5' RACE reads, TCRdb called clonotypes with MiXCR, one entry per CDR3 protein. The sample shows 150,000 to 200,000 distinct CDR3 sequences, about a third of them seen only once. Sequencing used synovial fluid, either unsorted or a sorted T cell fraction (not recorded which). Every receptor here comes from a male donor with ankylosing spondylitis. CDR3s include the opening cysteine and the closing phenylalanine or tryptophan. The order of the fields is J gene, D gene, clone size, V gene, CDR3 protein, CDR3 DNA. D genes are given only for firm matches. For some rows the clone size is stated as once, few or many, or as a class when expanded; others skip it.

j_call: TRBJ2-1
d_call: TRBD1
clone_size: many
v_call: TRBV20-1
cdr3_aa: CSARAGTGSNEQFF
cdr3_nt: TGCAGTGCTAGAGCCGGGACAGGGAGCAATGAGCAGTTCTTC

j_call: TRBJ2-3
d_call: TRBD2
clone_size: NA
v_call: TRBV7-2
cdr3_aa: CASGGGAKDTQYF
cdr3_nt: TGTGCCAGCGGCGGGGGGGCCAAAGATACGCAGTATTTT

j_call: TRBJ2-7
d_call: NA
clone_size: NA
v_call: TRBV27
cdr3_aa: CASSLRPGHSYEQYF
cdr3_nt: TGTGCCAGCAGTTTACGCCCGGGACACTCCTACGAGCAGTACTTC

j_call: TRBJ1-2
d_call: TRBD1
clone_size: NA
v_call: TRBV30
cdr3_aa: CAWGQGGSGYTF
cdr3_nt: TGTGCCTGGGGACAGGGAGGGAGTGGCTACACCTTC

j_call: TRBJ2-1
d_call: TRBD1
clone_size: NA
v_call: TRBV5-1
cdr3_aa: CASSSDRGPPSYNEQFF
cdr3_nt: TGCGCCAGCAGCTCGGACAGGGGGCCCCCATCCTACAATGAGCAGTTCTTC

j_call: TRBJ1-2
d_call: NA
clone_size: NA
v_call: TRBV30
cdr3_aa: CAFTERVGYTF
cdr3_nt: TGTGCCTTCACAGAAAGAGTTGGCTACACCTTC

j_call: TRBJ2-6
d_call: NA
clone_size: NA
v_call: TRBV24-1
cdr3_aa: CAIGVSGANVLTF
cdr3_nt: TGTGCCATAGGGGTCTCCGGGGCCAACGTCCTGACTTTC

j_call: TRBJ1-5
d_call: TRBD1
clone_size: NA
v_call: TRBV28
cdr3_aa: CASSFQGVRNQPQHF
cdr3_nt: TGTGCCAGCAGCTTCCAGGGGGTTCGGAATCAGCCCCAGCATTTT

j_call: TRBJ2-7
d_call: NA
clone_size: many
v_call: TRBV4-3
cdr3_aa: CASSQENSPYEQYF
cdr3_nt: TGCGCCAGCAGCCAAGAGAACAGCCCCTACGAGCAGTACTTC

j_call: TRBJ2-1
d_call: TRBD1
clone_size: many
v_call: TRBV29-1
cdr3_aa: CSVRPGGFGEQFF
cdr3_nt: TGCAGCGTCCGCCCAGGGGGCTTTGGAGAGCAGTTCTTC

j_call: TRBJ2-2
d_call: TRBD1
clone_size: NA
v_call: TRBV6-6
cdr3_aa: CAIGTGSTGELFF
cdr3_nt: TGTGCCATCGGGACAGGATCGACCGGGGAGCTGTTTTTT

j_call: TRBJ1-2
d_call: NA
clone_size: NA
v_call: TRBV7-9
cdr3_aa: CASSLRTQDDYGYTF
cdr3_nt: TGTGCCAGCAGCTTAAGAACCCAGGACGACTATGGCTACACCTTC

j_call: TRBJ2-5
d_call: TRBD2
clone_size: NA
v_call: TRBV7-9
cdr3_aa: CASSLAGAGAQETQYF
cdr3_nt: TGTGCCAGCAGCTTAGCTGGAGCGGGGGCCCAAGAGACCCAGTACTTC

j_call: TRBJ1-4
d_call: NA
clone_size: NA
v_call: TRBV9
cdr3_aa: CASSPRQGSNEKLFF
cdr3_nt: TGTGCCAGCAGCCCCCGCCAGGGGTCTAATGAAAAACTGTTTTTT

j_call: TRBJ2-7
d_call: NA
clone_size: few
v_call: TRBV28
cdr3_aa: CASSTYYEQYF
cdr3_nt: TGTGCCAGCAGCACATACTACGAGCAGTACTTC

j_call: TRBJ2-1
d_call: NA
clone_size: few
v_call: TRBV24-1
cdr3_aa: CATSDSAWGAVVSNEQFF
cdr3_nt: TGTGCCACCAGTGACTCCGCCTGGGGGGCGGTCGTGTCCAATGAGCAGTTCTTC

j_call: TRBJ2-3
d_call: NA
clone_size: NA
v_call: TRBV5-1
cdr3_aa: CASSLRDTSGQNTDTQYF
cdr3_nt: TGCGCCAGCAGTTTAAGGGACACTTCGGGGCAAAACACAGATACGCAGTATTTT

j_call: TRBJ1-1
d_call: NA
clone_size: NA
v_call: TRBV20-1
cdr3_aa: CSARGGGLSTEAFF
cdr3_nt: TGCAGTGCTAGAGGAGGGGGGCTTAGCACTGAAGCTTTCTTT

j_call: TRBJ2-7
d_call: TRBD2
clone_size: NA
v_call: TRBV7-3
cdr3_aa: CASSPGLAGVSEQYF
cdr3_nt: TGTGCCAGCAGCCCCGGACTAGCGGGAGTGAGCGAGCAGTACTTC

j_call: TRBJ1-1
d_call: NA
clone_size: many
v_call: TRBV29-1
cdr3_aa: CSVEGRLNTEAFF
cdr3_nt: TGCAGCGTTGAGGGCAGGTTGAACACTGAAGCTTTCTTT

j_call: TRBJ2-1
d_call: NA
clone_size: NA
v_call: TRBV7-2
cdr3_aa: CASSSTGNEQFF
cdr3_nt: TGTGCCAGCAGCTCTACAGGCAATGAGCAGTTCTTC

j_call: TRBJ1-2
d_call: TRBD1
clone_size: NA
v_call: TRBV18
cdr3_aa: CASSPKNPGGHTF
cdr3_nt: TGTGCCAGCTCACCCAAAAACCCAGGGGGCCACACCTTC

j_call: TRBJ2-5
d_call: NA
clone_size: few
v_call: TRBV2
cdr3_aa: CASSVLKTQYF
cdr3_nt: TGTGCCAGCAGTGTACTCAAGACCCAGTACTTC

j_call: TRBJ2-3
d_call: NA
clone_size: NA
v_call: TRBV3-1
cdr3_aa: CASSQGGASSDTQYF
cdr3_nt: TGTGCCAGCAGCCAAGGCGGGGCAAGCTCAGATACGCAGTATTTT

j_call: TRBJ2-3
d_call: TRBD2
clone_size: NA
v_call: TRBV20-1
cdr3_aa: CSARGLAGGVTDTQYF
cdr3_nt: TGCAGTGCTAGAGGTCTAGCGGGGGGGGTTACAGATACGCAGTATTTT